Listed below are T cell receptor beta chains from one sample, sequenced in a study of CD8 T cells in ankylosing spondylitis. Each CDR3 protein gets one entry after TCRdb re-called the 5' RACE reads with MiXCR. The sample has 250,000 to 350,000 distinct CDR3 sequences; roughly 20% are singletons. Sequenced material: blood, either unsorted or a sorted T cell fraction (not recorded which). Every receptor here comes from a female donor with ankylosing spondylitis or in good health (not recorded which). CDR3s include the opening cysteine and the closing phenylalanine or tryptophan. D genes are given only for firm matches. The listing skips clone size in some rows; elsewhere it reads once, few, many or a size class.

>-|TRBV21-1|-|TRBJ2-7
TGTGCCAGCAGGCAGGGGGGGCTCGAGCAGTACTTC
CASRQGGLEQYF
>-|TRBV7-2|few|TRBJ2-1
TGTGCCAGCAGCTTAGAACGGGGTGATGAGCAGTTCTTC
CASSLERGDEQFF
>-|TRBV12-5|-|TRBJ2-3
TGTGCTAGTGGTTGGGGCGTGGGTTGGGTAATTTCGGATACGCAGTATTTT
CASGWGVGWVISDTQYF
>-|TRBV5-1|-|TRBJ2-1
TGCGCCAGCAGCCCGGTCCTACCCCCAGATGAGCAGTTCTTC
CASSPVLPPDEQFF
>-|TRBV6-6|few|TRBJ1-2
TGTGCCAGCAGTTACTTGCTTGACTATGGCTACACCTTC
CASSYLLDYGYTF
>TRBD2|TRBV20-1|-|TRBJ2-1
TGCTGTGCTAAGGGACTAGCGGGAGGGCCCGGAGACAATGAGCAGTTCTTC
CCAKGLAGGPGDNEQFF
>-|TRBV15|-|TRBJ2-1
TGTGCCACCAGCAGTGGGGTGCGCTATGAGCAGTTCTTC
CATSSGVRYEQFF
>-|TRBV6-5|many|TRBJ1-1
TGTGCCAGCGGACCCGTCCCAAATACTGAAGCTTTCTTT
CASGPVPNTEAFF
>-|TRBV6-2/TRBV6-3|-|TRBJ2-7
TGTGCCAGCAGTTACTTTGGGGGAACTTACGAGCAGTACTTC
CASSYFGGTYEQYF
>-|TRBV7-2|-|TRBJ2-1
TGTGCCAGCAGCTTATACCATCCTTGGAACAATGAGCAGTTCTTC
CASSLYHPWNNEQFF
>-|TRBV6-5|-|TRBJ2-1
TGTGCCAGCAGTTACTCGCCGGGACTGACCTACAATGAGCAGTTCTTC
CASSYSPGLTYNEQFF
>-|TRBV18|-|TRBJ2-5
TGTGCCAGCTCACCACTCGGTAGCCAAGAGACCCAGTACTTC
CASSPLGSQETQYF
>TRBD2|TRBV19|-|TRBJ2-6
TGTGCCAGTAGTCCTAGCGGGACTCTCTCTGGGGCCAACGTCCTGACTTTC
CASSPSGTLSGANVLTF
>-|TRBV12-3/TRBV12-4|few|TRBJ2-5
TGTGCCAGCAGTCATCGAGACACCCTCCAGATGGGGACCCAGTACTTC
CASSHRDTLQMGTQYF
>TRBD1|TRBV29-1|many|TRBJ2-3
TGCAGCGTCCCTGGACAGGGAGGCACAGATACGCAGTATTTT
CSVPGQGGTDTQYF
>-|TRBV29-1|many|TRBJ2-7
TGCAGCGTTGAAGTAACAGGCAAGCAGTACTTC
CSVEVTGKQYF
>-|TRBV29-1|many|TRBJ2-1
TGCAGCGGTCTAGGGGCTGGCGATGAGCAGTTCTTC
CSGLGAGDEQFF
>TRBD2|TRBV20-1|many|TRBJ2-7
TGCAGTGCTAGAGTACCTATAGCGGGACCCTCCAACGAGCAGTACTTC
CSARVPIAGPSNEQYF
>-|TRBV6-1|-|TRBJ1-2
TGTGCCAGCAGCAAAAGAGACACTAACTATGGCTACACCTTC
CASSKRDTNYGYTF
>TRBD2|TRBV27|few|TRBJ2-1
TGTGCCAGCAGTTTATCGCGGACTAGGGCCAATGAGCAGTTCTTC
CASSLSRTRANEQFF
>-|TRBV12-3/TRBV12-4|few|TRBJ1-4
TGTGCCAGCAGTCTGCTGGGCGGGGACTCTGAAAAACTGTTTTTT
CASSLLGGDSEKLFF
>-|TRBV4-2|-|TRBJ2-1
TGTGCCAGCAGCCAAGTCAGCCGGCAGGGACCGTACAATGAGCAGTTCTTC
CASSQVSRQGPYNEQFF
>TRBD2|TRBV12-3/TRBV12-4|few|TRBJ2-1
TGTGCCAGCAGTTTCTCGGGACTAGCGGGACCCTCGTACAATGAGCAGTTCTTC
CASSFSGLAGPSYNEQFF
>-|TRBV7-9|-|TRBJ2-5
TGTGCCAGCAGCTTGGGTGGGGGCCACCAAGAGACCCAGTACTTC
CASSLGGGHQETQYF
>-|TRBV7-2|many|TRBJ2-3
TGTGCCAGCAGCCTAGGCCGGGGAGGAGGTACGCAGTATTTT
CASSLGRGGGTQYF
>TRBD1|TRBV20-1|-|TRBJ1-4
TGCAGTGCCCAGACAGGGGCTAATGAAAAACTGTTTTTT
CSAQTGANEKLFF
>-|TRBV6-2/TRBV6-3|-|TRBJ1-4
TGTGCCAGCAGCTCGATGGCGGGGTCGGAAAAACTGTTTTTT
CASSSMAGSEKLFF
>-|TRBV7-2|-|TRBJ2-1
TGCGCCAGCAGCTTAGGGTCGGGGCCCTACAATGAGCAGTTCTTC
CASSLGSGPYNEQFF
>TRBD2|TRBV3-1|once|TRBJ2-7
TGTGCCAGCAGCCAAGTTAGGACTAGCGGTTCCTACGAGCAGTACTTC
CASSQVRTSGSYEQYF
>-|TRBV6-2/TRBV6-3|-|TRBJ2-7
TGTGCCAGCAGTTACGGGACATACTACGAGCAGTACTTC
CASSYGTYYEQYF
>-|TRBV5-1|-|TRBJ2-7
TGCGCCAGCAGCCCGGGACGTGGCAGGGGCCTCTCCTACGAGCAGTACTTC
CASSPGRGRGLSYEQYF
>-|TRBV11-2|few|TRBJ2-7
TGTGCCAGCAGCTTAGCCGGGACGCCTTCCTACGAGCAGTACTTC
CASSLAGTPSYEQYF
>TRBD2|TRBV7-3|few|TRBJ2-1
TGTGCCAGCAGCTCGGGACTAGGGAATGAGCAGTTCTTC
CASSSGLGNEQFF
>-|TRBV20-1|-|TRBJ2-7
TGCAGTGCTAGCCCGGCACCCACAAACGAGCAGTACTTC
CSASPAPTNEQYF
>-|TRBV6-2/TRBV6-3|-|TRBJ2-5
TGTGCCAGCAACCCCTCCGGGAGACAAGAGACCCAGTACTTC
CASNPSGRQETQYF
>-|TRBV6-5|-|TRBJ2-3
TGTGCCAGCAGTTACCCCGGGCTCGGTCCAGATACGCAGTATTTT
CASSYPGLGPDTQYF
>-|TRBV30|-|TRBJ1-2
TGTGCCTGGAGCGAAAACCTGTGGGGCAGGGTCATGCAGGGCTACACCTTC
CAWSENLWGRVMQGYTF
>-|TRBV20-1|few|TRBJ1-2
TGCAGTGCTAGTCAGGCGATCCGCTACACCTTC
CSASQAIRYTF
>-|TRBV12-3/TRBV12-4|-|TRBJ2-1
TGTGCCAGCACCAACAGCGCCTCTACTTGGCAGTTCTTC
CASTNSASTWQFF
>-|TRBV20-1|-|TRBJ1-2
TGCAGTGCTAGAGATTCTACGGTCAAAAGGGGCTACACCTTC
CSARDSTVKRGYTF
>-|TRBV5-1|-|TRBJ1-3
TGCGCCAGCAGCCCCCCGACCGGGAACACCATATATTTT
CASSPPTGNTIYF
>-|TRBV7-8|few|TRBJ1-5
TGTGCCAGCAGCTTAGCAGGGCCGGGGAGCAATCAGCCCCAGCATTTT
CASSLAGPGSNQPQHF
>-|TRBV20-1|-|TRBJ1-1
TGCAGTGCTAGACCCCCCCGGGGGAAGAACACTGAAGCTTTCTTT
CSARPPRGKNTEAFF
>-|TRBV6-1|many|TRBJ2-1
TGTGCCAGCAGGAAAGGGGACGCCTTCAATGAGCAGTTCTTC
CASRKGDAFNEQFF
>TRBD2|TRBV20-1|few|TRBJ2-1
TGCAGTGCTAGAACGACTAGCGGCTGGGGCGGAGAGCAGTTCTTC
CSARTTSGWGGEQFF
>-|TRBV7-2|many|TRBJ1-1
TGTGCCAGCAGCCTGACAGAGAACACTGAAGCTTTCTTT
CASSLTENTEAFF
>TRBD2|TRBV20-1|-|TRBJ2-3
TGCAGTGCTAGAGACCAGCGGGGAAGAGGGAGCACAGATACGCAGTATTTT
CSARDQRGRGSTDTQYF
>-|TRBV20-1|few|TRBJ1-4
TGCAGTGCTAGGAGAGGTTCGAGGAATGAAAAACTGTTTTTT
CSARRGSRNEKLFF
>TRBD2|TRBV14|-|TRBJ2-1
TGTGCCAGCAGCCCGTCTAGCGGCAACAATGAGCAGTTCTTC
CASSPSSGNNEQFF
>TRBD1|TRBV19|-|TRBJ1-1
TGTGCCACAAGATTGACAGGGGAGGGGAACACTGAAGCTTTCTTT
CATRLTGEGNTEAFF
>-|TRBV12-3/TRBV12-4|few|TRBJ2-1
TGTGCCAGCAGTTTAAATAGGGGCTACTACAATGAGCAGTTCTTC
CASSLNRGYYNEQFF
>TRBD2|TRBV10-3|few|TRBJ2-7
TGTGCCATCAGTGAACAACTAGCGGGGGACGAGCAGTACTTC
CAISEQLAGDEQYF
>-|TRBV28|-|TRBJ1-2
TGTGCCATCACCCTTGGACAGTCCCGTTATTATGGCTACACCTTC
CAITLGQSRYYGYTF